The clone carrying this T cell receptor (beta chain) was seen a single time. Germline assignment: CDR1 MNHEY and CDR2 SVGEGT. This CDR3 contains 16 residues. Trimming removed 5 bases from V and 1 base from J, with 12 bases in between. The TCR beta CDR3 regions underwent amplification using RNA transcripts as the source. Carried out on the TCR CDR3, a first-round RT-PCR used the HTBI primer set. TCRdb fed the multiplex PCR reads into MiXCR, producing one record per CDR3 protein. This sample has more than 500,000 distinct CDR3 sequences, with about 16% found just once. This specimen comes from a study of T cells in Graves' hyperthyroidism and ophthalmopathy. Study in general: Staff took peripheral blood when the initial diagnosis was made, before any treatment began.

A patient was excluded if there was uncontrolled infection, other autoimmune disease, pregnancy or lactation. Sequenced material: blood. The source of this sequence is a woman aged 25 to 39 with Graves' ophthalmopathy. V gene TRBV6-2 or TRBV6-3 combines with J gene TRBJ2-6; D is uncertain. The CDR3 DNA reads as TGTGCCAGCAGTGACCAACCAATTTCTGGGGCCAACGTCCTGACTTTC. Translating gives CASSDQPISGANVLTF.